Listed here are 16 T cell receptor beta chains from one sample, sequenced in a study of blood T cell repertoires in COVID-19. Clones were sequenced by immunoSEQ multiplex PCR, and TCRdb holds only the in-frame ones, with some missing. In the table there are around 7,000 clones, roughly nine tenths of which are singletons. The sample consisted of peripheral blood. These receptors were obtained from a human donor in a cohort sampled during active COVID-19. The donor label of this sample is uncertain.

This sequence joins TRBV5-1 and TRBJ1-1; D remains unclear. This CDR3 contains 13 residues. Trimming left V 4 bases short and J 3 bases short, with 10 bases between. Germline V gene data show CDR1 as SGHRS and CDR2 as YFSETQ. In DNA form, the CDR3 reads TGCGCCAGCAGCGAGGGCTTCGACACTGAAGCTTTCTTT. Translation gives CASSEGFDTEAFF. Full variable domain (outside the CDR3, taken from reference TRBV5-1 and TRBJ1-1): KAGVTQTPRYLIKTRGQQVTLSCSPISGHRSVSWYQQTPGQGLQFLFEYFSETQRNKGNFPGRFSGRQFSNSRSEMNVSTLELGDSALYLCASSEGFDTEAFFGQGTRLTVV.

This clone was recorded a few times. The V and J genes are TRBV5-6 and TRBJ2-3, with 9 bases identical to TRBD2. In germline, CDR1 is SGHDT, CDR2 YYEEEE. Unmatched junction bases numbered 16, after V lost 3 bases and J lost 2 bases. The CDR3 spans 19 residues. CDR3 DNA sequence: TGTGCCAGCAGCTCCTCATGGGGCGGGGGGACTAGCATCACAGATACGCAGTATTTT. Protein sequence: CASSSSWGGGTSITDTQYF. Complete variable domain (other parts from reference TRBV5-6 and TRBJ2-3): DAGVTQSPTHLIKTRGQQVTLRCSPKSGHDTVSWYQQALGQGPQFIFQYYEEEERQRGNFPDRFSGHQFPNYSSELNVNALLLGDSALYLCASSSSWGGGTSITDTQYFGPGTRLTVL.

The rearrangement links TRBV6-5 to TRBJ1-1, with D hard to call. The germline V gene encodes CDR1 MNHEY and CDR2 SVGAGI. This CDR3 is 14 amino acids long. The V and J ends lost 0 bases and 2 bases respectively, with 7 bases between them. The CDR3 DNA follows: TGTGCCAGCAGTTACTCTCTAGTCAACACTGAAGCTTTCTTT. Translated, it gives CASSYSLVNTEAFF.

The chain combines TRBV10-3 with TRBJ1-1; a weak D match, TRBD1 (6 bases). The CDR3 length is 13 residues. Germline CDR1 is ENHRY and CDR2 is SYGVKD. Trimming removed 6 bases at V and 7 bases at J, with 15 bases between. CDR3 amino acids: CAISARTDYEAFF. CDR3 in DNA: TGTGCCATCAGCGCTCGGACAGATTATGAAGCTTTCTTT.

V and J are TRBV28 and TRBJ2-4; possible D gene TRBD2, 5 bases. V was shortened by 5 bases and J by 8 bases, with 16 bases between the two germline ends. Germline lookup yields CDR1 MDHEN and CDR2 SYDVKM. The CDR3 has 14 amino acids. CDR3 sequence: CASSPLERQDIQYF. For the CDR3, the DNA is TGTGCCAGCAGTCCCCTGGAGCGGCAGGACATTCAGTACTTC.

J is TRBJ2-2 and V is TRBV13; 9 bases fit TRBD2. The CDR3 loop spans 20 amino acids. The trim removed 1 base at V and 4 bases at J, leaving 16 bases unmatched. Germline CDR1 is PRHDT and CDR2 is FYEKMQ (reference sequence). The CDR3 spells CASSLDLSGGSPAGTGELFF. The CDR3 DNA is TGTGCCAGCAGCTTAGATCTTAGCGGGGGCTCCCCCGCGGGCACCGGGGAGCTGTTTTTT.

This chain uses TRBV11-2 with TRBJ1-2; D unresolved. Trimming left V 0 bases short and J 8 bases short, with 13 bases between. The CDR3 loop spans 14 amino acids. Germline CDR1 is SGHAT and CDR2 is FQNNGV. Here the CDR3 DNA reads TGTGCCAGCAGCTTAGAATCGGGGTTGGGCGGCTACACCTTC. This sequence encodes CASSLESGLGGYTF.

This chain connects TRBV11-2 to TRBJ2-5; D perhaps matches TRBD2 (5 bases). The CDR3 has 15 residues. Germline loops: CDR1 SGHAT, CDR2 FQNNGV. Trimming stripped 6 bases from V and 8 bases from J, with 22 bases between. CDR3: CASSPPGFLRSTQYF. CDR3 nucleotide sequence: TGTGCCAGCAGTCCACCGGGATTCCTCAGATCCACCCAGTACTTC.

With respect to this clone: The sample holds other DNA sequences that translate to the same CDR3. J is TRBJ1-5 and V is TRBV21-1; the table gives TRBD1 as D, unverified against the DNA. TRBV21-1 is described as a pseudogene. The CDR3 loop spans 15 amino acids. As DNA, the CDR3 is TGTGCCAGCAGCAAAGCAGGACAGCTCGGTCAGCCCCAGCATTTT. This gives the protein CASSKAGQLGQPQHF.

V and J are TRBV30 and TRBJ2-2; D may be TRBD1 (5 bases). In germline, CDR1 is GTSNPN, CDR2 SVGIG (reference sequence). V gave up 3 bases and J gave up 5 bases, with 19 bases separating them. The length of the CDR3 is 16 residues. The CDR3, as DNA: TGTGCCTGGAGCCCAAACGGCCAGCACAGGACCGGGGAGCTGTTTTTT. It specifies CAWSPNGQHRTGELFF.

Points on this clone: One end of the junction is discordant with germline, which a read error may explain. The V gene is TRBV20-1, the J gene TRBJ2-5; D not certain. Germline-derived CDR1 and CDR2 are DFQATT and SNEGSKA (reference sequence). The CDR3 covers 9 residues. The CDR3 here is CSARGFTDF. CDR3 sequence (DNA): TGCAGTGCTAGAGGATTTACGGACTTC.

The genes are TRBV7-9 and TRBJ2-5; maybe TRBD1 (6 bases). Germline V CDR1 and CDR2: SEHNR, FQNEAQ (reference sequence). Trimming left V 3 bases short and J 3 bases short, with 11 bases between. The CDR3 is 14 residues long. The CDR3 DNA reads as TGTGCCAGCAGCTTCACCTCAGGGGAAGAGACCCAGTACTTC. Translation gives CASSFTSGEETQYF. Combining the CDR3 with reference TRBV7-9 and TRBJ2-5 gives the whole variable domain DTGVSQNPRHKITKRGQNVTFRCDPISEHNRLYWYRQTLGQGPEFLTYFQNEAQLEKSRLLSDRFSAERPKGSFSTLEIQRTEQGDSAMYLCASSFTSGEETQYFGPGTRLLVL.

This chain links TRBV27 with TRBJ2-7; D gene ambiguous. Trimming stripped 3 bases from V and 0 bases from J, with 6 bases between. Germline V lookup: CDR1 MNHEY, CDR2 SMNVEV (reference sequence). This CDR3 comprises 13 residues. In DNA form, the CDR3 reads TGTGCCAGCAGTTTTGGCGGCTCCTACGAGCAGTACTTC. Its protein is CASSFGGSYEQYF.

This chain connects TRBV2 to TRBJ1-6; no definite D call. Trimming took 4 bases from V and 8 from J, leaving 3 bases between them. CDR1 and CDR2 (germline): SNHLY, FYNNEI. This CDR3 is built from 11 residues. In DNA form, the CDR3 reads TGTGCCAGCAGTGTAGATTCACCCCTCCACTTT. It is translated as CASSVDSPLHF.

This clone turned up a few times. The chain has TRBV7-9 and TRBJ1-1; the D is unclear. This CDR3 has 14 residues. V lost 1 base to trimming and J lost 1 base, with 7 bases between them. Germline CDR1 and CDR2: SEHNR and FQNEAQ (reference sequence). For the CDR3, the DNA is TGTGCCAGCAGCTTAGGAAGCTGGAACACTGAAGCTTTCTTT. It yields the protein CASSLGSWNTEAFF.

This clone was seen more than once but under ten times. The J gene is TRBJ2-1, the V gene TRBV15; 7 bases line up with TRBD1. With V trimmed by 4 bases and J by 8 bases, 14 bases remained unmatched. Germline CDR1 reads LNHNV; CDR2 reads YYDKDF (reference sequence). This CDR3 has 16 amino acids. CDR3 in amino acids: CATSNQGVWGDDEQFF. The CDR3 DNA sequence: TGTGCCACCAGCAATCAGGGGGTGTGGGGTGACGATGAGCAGTTCTTC.